These T cell receptor beta chains were read from a single sample in a study of blood T cell repertoires in COVID-19. Measured with immunoSEQ multiplex PCR; TCRdb has only the in-frame clones, and not every one. The sample yields 330,000 or so clones, about 90% seen once. What was sequenced was PBMCs or T cells enriched from blood (not recorded which). The receptor source for this set is a woman between 25 and 40 years old who had recovered from COVID-19. Both conserved end residues are part of each CDR3. The D gene is left open where the match is weak. Clone size is shown for a subset of rows, as once, few, many or a class of expanded clone.

d_call | j_call | v_call | clone_size | cdr3_aa | cdr3_nt
NA | TRBJ1-5 | TRBV7-2 | few | CASSRTGIEPQHF | TGTGCCAGCAGCCGAACAGGGATTGAGCCCCAGCATTTT
NA | TRBJ1-2 | TRBV27 | few | CASSLWGDYGYTF | TGTGCCAGCAGTTTATGGGGGGACTATGGCTACACCTTC
NA | TRBJ2-7 | TRBV6-2/TRBV6-3 | NA | CASSPISGWSSYEQYF | TGTGCCAGCAGTCCAATCAGCGGGTGGAGCTCCTACGAGCAGTACTTC
NA | TRBJ1-1 | TRBV7-2 | NA | CASSLPWNTEAFF | TGTGCCAGCAGCTTACCCTGGAACACTGAAGCTTTCTTT
NA | TRBJ1-1 | TRBV15 | once | CATSREGGKGGNTEAFF | TGTGCCACCAGCAGAGAGGGAGGGAAGGGAGGAAACACTGAAGCTTTCTTT
TRBD1 | TRBJ1-2 | TRBV5-1 | NA | CASSTLGTANYGYTF | TGCGCCAGCAGTACTCTAGGGACAGCTAACTATGGCTACACCTTC
NA | TRBJ1-2 | TRBV19 | NA | CASSIDLSLYYGYTF | TGTGCCAGTAGTATAGATCTCAGTCTTTACTATGGCTACACCTTC
NA | TRBJ2-7 | TRBV10-3 | NA | CAIATETAEQYF | TGTGCCATCGCTACGGAGACTGCCGAGCAGTACTTC
NA | TRBJ2-5 | TRBV6-5 | NA | CASSYLIGGETQYF | TGTGCCAGCAGTTACTTGATTGGGGGGGAGACCCAGTACTTC
NA | TRBJ1-4 | TRBV28 | NA | CASSFRGENEKLFF | TGTGCCAGCAGTTTCAGGGGAGAGAATGAAAAACTGTTTTTT
NA | TRBJ1-3 | TRBV3-1/TRBV3-2 | few | CASSLWTDGNTIYF | TGTGCCAGCAGCTTATGGACAGATGGAAACACCATATATTTT
TRBD1 | TRBJ1-6 | TRBV15 | once | CATSRDRGSLTYNSPLHF | TGTGCCACCAGCAGGGACAGGGGAAGCCTGACCTATAATTCACCCCTCCACTTT
NA | TRBJ2-3 | TRBV5-8 | NA | CASSLAELPDTQYF | TGTGCCAGCAGCTTGGCGGAGCTCCCAGATACGCAGTATTTT
NA | TRBJ1-6 | TRBV28 | NA | CASLELGRARNSPLHF | TGTGCCAGCCTCGAACTAGGGAGGGCACGTAATTCACCCCTCCACTTT
TRBD1 | TRBJ1-5 | TRBV2 | NA | CASSGAGGVGQPQHF | TGTGCCAGCAGTGGGGCAGGGGGCGTTGGACAGCCCCAGCATTTT
TRBD1 | TRBJ1-6 | TRBV5-4 | NA | CASSIGTGPSPLHF | TGTGCCAGCAGCATCGGGACAGGGCCGTCACCCCTCCACTTT
TRBD1 | TRBJ2-2 | TRBV5-1 | NA | CASSRDRGRGGELFF | TGCGCCAGCAGCCGGGACAGGGGGCGAGGCGGGGAGCTGTTTTTT
NA | TRBJ1-6 | TRBV5-1 | once | CASSLDREGSPLHF | TGCGCCAGCAGCTTGGACAGGGAAGGTTCGCCCCTCCACTTT
NA | TRBJ1-5 | TRBV29-1 | NA | CSVQEELNQPQHF | TGCAGCGTTCAGGAGGAGCTTAATCAGCCCCAGCATTTT
TRBD1 | TRBJ2-1 | TRBV4-2 | NA | CASSQDDRGTGYNEQFF | TGTGCCAGCAGCCAAGACGACCGGGGGACAGGGTACAATGAGCAGTTCTTC
TRBD1 | TRBJ2-2 | TRBV5-1 | NA | CASSLVGTGNTGELFF | TGCGCCAGCAGCTTGGTGGGGACAGGTAACACCGGGGAGCTGTTTTTT
NA | TRBJ1-5 | TRBV4-1 | NA | CASSERSGWGREQPQHF | TGCGCCAGCAGCGAGAGGTCGGGATGGGGGCGAGAGCAGCCCCAGCATTTT
TRBD1 | TRBJ1-4 | TRBV19 | NA | CASSISLSGTANEKLFF | TGTGCCAGTAGTATAAGTCTTTCCGGGACAGCTAATGAAAAACTGTTTTTT
TRBD2 | TRBJ2-1 | TRBV5-6 | NA | CASSTGTSGRAVEFF | TGTGCCAGCAGCACCGGGACTAGCGGGAGGGCCGTTGAGTTCTTC
NA | TRBJ1-1 | TRBV2 | few | CASSASPNTEAFF | TGTGCCAGCAGTGCTAGCCCGAACACTGAAGCTTTCTTT
TRBD2 | TRBJ2-5 | TRBV6-1 | NA | CASRALAGQETQYF | TGTGCCAGCAGGGCACTAGCGGGTCAGGAGACCCAGTACTTC
NA | TRBJ1-2 | TRBV2 | NA | CASSVRGGGYTF | TGTGCCAGCAGTGTTAGGGGAGGGGGCTACACCTTC
NA | TRBJ2-5 | TRBV19 | NA | CASSIVSGSRAQYF | TGTGCCAGTAGTATAGTCAGCGGCTCGAGGGCCCAGTACTTC
NA | TRBJ2-5 | TRBV2 | NA | CASSLRETQYF | TGTGCCAGCAGTCTCCGAGAGACCCAGTACTTC
NA | TRBJ2-3 | TRBV9 | NA | CASSPDTDTQYF | TGTGCCAGCAGCCCAGACACAGATACGCAGTATTTT
TRBD1 | TRBJ2-3 | TRBV7-8 | NA | CASSPRTGEVDTQYF | TGTGCCAGCAGCCCGAGGACAGGGGAGGTCGATACGCAGTATTTT
TRBD1 | TRBJ1-1 | TRBV7-9 | NA | CASSFPGQWGNTEAFF | TGTGCCAGCAGCTTCCCGGGACAGTGGGGAAACACTGAAGCTTTCTTT
NA | TRBJ1-1 | TRBV14 | few | CASSQDRVGMRTEAFF | TGTGCCAGCAGCCAAGATCGCGTAGGTATGCGGACTGAAGCTTTCTTT
NA | TRBJ1-2 | TRBV19 | NA | CASKWFVSAPGYTF | TGTGCCAGTAAATGGTTCGTGTCAGCGCCAGGCTACACCTTC
NA | TRBJ2-1 | TRBV27 | NA | CASSLAGSYNEQFF | TGTGCCAGCAGTTTGGCGGGCTCCTACAATGAGCAGTTCTTC
NA | TRBJ1-5 | TRBV6-5 | NA | CASTRDSNQPQHF | TGTGCCAGCACCAGGGATAGCAATCAGCCCCAGCATTTT
TRBD2 | TRBJ2-7 | TRBV28 | NA | CASSPAGGFWEQYF | TGTGCCAGCAGCCCAGCGGGAGGGTTTTGGGAGCAGTACTTC
TRBD1 | TRBJ2-7 | TRBV18 | NA | CASSPIAGQGRAYEQYF | TGTGCCAGCTCACCAATCGCCGGACAGGGGAGGGCGTACGAGCAGTACTTC
NA | TRBJ1-2 | TRBV12-3/TRBV12-4 | NA | CASSFGYGYTF | TGTGCCAGCAGTTTCGGCTATGGCTACACCTTC
TRBD2 | TRBJ2-2 | TRBV5-4 | NA | CASRVTSGSSGELFF | TGTGCCAGCCGAGTGACTAGCGGGAGCTCCGGGGAGCTGTTTTTT
NA | TRBJ1-1 | TRBV12-3/TRBV12-4 | NA | CASSFFVVEAFF | TGTGCCAGCAGTTTCTTTGTTGTTGAAGCTTTCTTT
NA | TRBJ1-3 | TRBV7-9 | NA | CASSLTGYGSGNTIYF | TGTGCCAGCAGCTTGACAGGTTATGGCTCTGGAAACACCATATATTTT
NA | TRBJ2-7 | TRBV11-2 | NA | CASSLMGAPGEQYF | TGTGCCAGCAGCTTAATGGGGGCGCCAGGCGAGCAGTACTTC
TRBD1 | TRBJ2-1 | TRBV2 | NA | CASSARDSAYEQFF | TGTGCCAGCAGCGCTAGGGACAGCGCCTATGAGCAGTTCTTC
TRBD1 | TRBJ2-5 | TRBV28 | NA | CASSPRQGLGTQYF | TGTGCCAGCAGTCCCCGACAGGGTTTGGGGACCCAGTACTTC
NA | TRBJ1-4 | TRBV7-9 | few | CASSLEGRTNEKLFF | TGTGCCAGCAGCTTAGAAGGGAGGACTAATGAAAAACTGTTTTTT
NA | TRBJ2-2 | TRBV28 | NA | CASSFAGFTAGELFF | TGTGCCAGCAGTTTCGCCGGTTTTACGGCCGGGGAGCTGTTTTTT
TRBD1 | TRBJ2-5 | TRBV6-5 | NA | CASKRGQGETQYF | TGTGCCAGCAAGAGGGGGCAGGGGGAGACCCAGTACTTC
TRBD2 | TRBJ2-7 | TRBV5-8 | NA | CASSLNRAGVEQYF | TGTGCCAGCAGCTTGAATAGGGCGGGGGTCGAGCAGTACTTC
NA | TRBJ2-6 | TRBV28 | NA | CASSRGSGANVLTF | TGTGCCAGCAGTCGAGGGTCTGGGGCCAACGTCCTGACTTTC
NA | TRBJ2-3 | TRBV7-9 | once | CASSLEGSTDTQYF | TGTGCCAGCAGCTTGGAGGGGAGCACAGATACGCAGTATTTT
TRBD2 | TRBJ2-1 | TRBV4-2 | NA | CASSYGLAASNEQFF | TGTGCCAGCAGCTACGGACTAGCGGCCTCCAATGAGCAGTTCTTC
NA | TRBJ2-3 | TRBV3-1/TRBV3-2 | few | CASSQDSNYLVDTQYF | TGTGCCAGCAGCCAAGATTCGAACTACCTCGTAGATACGCAGTATTTT
NA | TRBJ2-7 | TRBV13 | NA | CASSLGRGPHYEQYF | TGTGCCAGCAGCTTAGGCCGAGGGCCCCACTACGAGCAGTACTTC
NA | TRBJ1-5 | TRBV6-5 | NA | CASSSSGGVNQPQHF | TGTGCCAGCAGTTCCAGCGGGGGTGTCAATCAGCCCCAGCATTTT
TRBD1 | TRBJ1-1 | TRBV4-2 | NA | CASSQVETGHTEAFF | TGTGCCAGCAGCCAAGTTGAGACAGGGCACACTGAAGCTTTCTTT
TRBD2 | TRBJ2-1 | TRBV3-1/TRBV3-2 | NA | CASSQESGGSNNEQFF | TGTGCCAGCAGCCAAGAGTCGGGAGGGTCAAACAATGAGCAGTTCTTC